This T cell receptor beta chain is drawn from a study of early T cells in non-severe SARS-CoV-2 infection. At least ten counts were recorded for this clonotype. Each CDR3 protein gets one entry after TCRdb re-called the 5' RACE reads with MiXCR. The repertoire holds fewer than 35,000 distinct CDR3 sequences, about 10% seen once, with roughly an eighth in the top ten. In germline, CDR1 is DFQATT, CDR2 SNEGSKA (reference sequence). This CDR3 contains 13 residues. V gave up 0 bases and J gave up 10 bases, with 12 bases separating them. The chain is built from TRBV20-1 and TRBJ1-4; D call uncertain. This sequence originates from an adult who was a healthcare worker with PCR-confirmed SARS-CoV-2 infection or an uninfected control (not recorded which). Source material: whole blood. CDR3 sequence reads: CSARDSGGAKLFF. In DNA, the CDR3 is TGCAGTGCTAGAGACTCAGGAGGAGCAAAACTGTTTTTT.